This T cell receptor beta chain comes out of a study of blood T cell repertoires in COVID-19 (dated by TCRdb to 2019 to 2021). At the level of the whole study: Samples covering the acute and convalescent phases of COVID-19 were provided by collaborators in the United States, Italy and Spain. The material from the prospective study consisted of cDNA or gDNA derived from T cells, B-cell-depleted T cells, or PBMCs. Subjects who had been exposed to COVID-19, were actively infected with it, or had recovered from it provided the deeply sampled blood TCRbeta repertoires that made up the dataset. The repertoires were made available in a free public database intended to serve as a resource for research on the immune response to SARS-CoV-2. Samples came from the ongoing ImmuneRACE study (first 160 participants) plus 1,254 subjects from 6 global collaborators. Nearly every sample came with metadata listing a de-identified subject ID, COVID-19 status, age in years and sex. Where HLA class I and class II types were available, the types were taken from metadata supplied by the sample provider, not from assay-based typing. Summary of the overall study and its limitations: How much clinical and demographic metadata was included differed by source and by participant, and the metadata was provided uncurated.

V is shortened by 3 bases, J by 5 bases, and the region joining them spans 5 bases. The CDR3 contains 13 residues, cysteine and phenylalanine counted. The DNA shown is the 39-base CDR3, in frame from base 1. CDR1 and CDR2, looked up from the germline V gene (reference sequence), are SGHAT and FQDESV. TCRbeta CDR3 regions were amplified from genomic DNA using the immunoSEQ Assay, a bias-controlled multiplex PCR. For the original study's pipeline: The number of nucleated cells in each sample was estimated by amplification of reference gene primers within the assay. Sequence reads were collapsed and filtered to measure the absolute abundance of every unique TCRbeta CDR3 rearrangement. For each sample, productive Simpson clonality was calculated as the square root of Simpson's diversity index across productive rearrangements. In its TCRdb copy, this immuneACCESS table keeps in-frame sequences only and misses some clones. Where compared with another copy, unresolved V genes explain less than half of these, and the others have no known cause. For V, J and clone size, that table is used; D and trimming come from the DNA. In all, the sample holds some 41,000 clones, and around 90% of those were seen once. Together, the top ten hold around 10% of the sample.

The collaborating institutions used their own protocols to collect whole blood in K2EDTA tubes. For TCRbeta analysis, collaborator samples were shipped as frozen whole blood, as isolated PBMCs, or as DNA extracted from either sample type. As regards this clone: Its antigen specificity is not known. Base qualities were left out, and no much larger clone turns up one base away.

This receptor chain uses TRBV11-1 and TRBJ1-6; the best D guess is TRBD1, with 5 bases matching. Input material: peripheral blood. This clonotype originated in a woman older than 75 with active COVID-19. The sequence in DNA is TGTGCCAGCAGCTTGACAGATAATTCACCCCTCCACTTT. It specifies CASSLTDNSPLHF.